A selection of T cell receptor beta chains follows, all from one sample in a study of cytomegalovirus exposure and HLA in healthy donors. The table came from immunoSEQ multiplex PCR; TCRdb's copy has only in-frame clones and leaves some out. Among 90,000 or so clones listed, roughly four fifths were seen once. Specimen: PBMCs. The receptors were gathered from a man aged 25-45 years in good health and CMV-seropositive. Each CDR3 is given with its conserved first and last residue. A D gene is named only where the DNA matches it firmly. Clone size is shown for a subset of rows, as once, few, many or a class of expanded clone.

TRBJ1-1	few	14	TRBV27	TRBD1	CASRTDRGTTEAFF	TGTGCCAGCAGGACCGACAGGGGAACCACTGAAGCTTTCTTT
TRBJ2-5	once	15	TRBV5-1	TRBD1	CASSSRTGGGETQYF	TGCGCCAGCAGCTCCCGGACAGGGGGCGGGGAGACCCAGTACTTC
TRBJ2-7	NA	14	TRBV7-9	NA	CASSLDRATYEQYF	TGTGCCAGCAGCTTAGACAGGGCGACCTACGAGCAGTACTTC
TRBJ1-1	NA	16	TRBV5-1	NA	CASSWRSGSQNTEAFF	TGCGCCAGCAGCTGGCGCTCGGGATCCCAGAACACTGAAGCTTTCTTT
TRBJ2-7	NA	14	TRBV2	TRBD2	CASRRLAGPYEQYF	TGTGCCAGCAGGAGACTAGCGGGGCCCTACGAGCAGTACTTC
TRBJ1-1	NA	14	TRBV7-9	NA	CASSTGNLNTEAFF	TGTGCCAGCAGCACAGGGAACCTGAACACTGAAGCTTTCTTT
TRBJ2-7	NA	16	TRBV15	TRBD1	CATSKSDRGLSYEQYF	TGTGCCACCAGCAAATCAGACAGGGGGCTCTCCTACGAGCAGTACTTC
TRBJ2-7	few	16	TRBV4-1	TRBD2	CASSQDRPSGSYEQYF	TGCGCTAGCAGCCAAGATCGGCCTAGCGGGAGTTACGAGCAGTACTTC
TRBJ2-3	NA	15	TRBV6-1	TRBD2	CASSLSGSPTDTQYF	TGTGCCAGCAGTTTGAGCGGGAGCCCCACAGATACGCAGTATTTT
TRBJ1-1	NA	15	TRBV11-2	TRBD1	CASARQGITMTEAFF	TGTGCCAGCGCAAGACAGGGGATAACAATGACTGAAGCTTTCTTT
TRBJ2-7	NA	17	TRBV28	TRBD2	CASIPNTGLAGGHEQYF	TGTGCCAGCATTCCCAATACGGGACTAGCGGGAGGGCACGAGCAGTACTTC
TRBJ1-1	NA	13	TRBV29-1	TRBD1	CSVRTGGTTEAFF	TGCAGCGTTCGGACAGGGGGCACCACTGAAGCTTTCTTT
TRBJ2-5	NA	15	TRBV28	TRBD2	CASSNPTGLAMTQYF	TGTGCCAGCAGCAATCCAACCGGACTAGCCATGACCCAGTACTTC
TRBJ1-5	NA	16	TRBV9	TRBD1	CASSPGQGTRNQPQHF	TGTGCCAGCAGCCCGGGACAGGGGACGCGCAATCAGCCCCAGCATTTT
TRBJ2-6	NA	19	TRBV18	TRBD1	CASSPLLTGHLAGANVLTF	TGTGCCAGCTCACCACTACTGACAGGGCACCTTGCTGGGGCCAACGTCCTGACTTTC
TRBJ1-1	NA	13	TRBV10-3	NA	CAISDNSRSEAFF	TGTGCCATCAGTGACAACTCCCGGTCTGAAGCTTTCTTT
TRBJ2-1	NA	13	TRBV5-1	TRBD2	CASSLVAGNEQFF	TGCGCCAGCAGCTTGGTAGCGGGGAATGAGCAGTTCTTC
TRBJ2-2	NA	14	TRBV18	NA	CASSRDKDTGELFF	TGTGCCAGCTCAAGGGACAAAGACACCGGGGAGCTGTTTTTT
TRBJ2-7	NA	13	TRBV29-1	TRBD1	CSVVKLTGNEQYF	TGCAGCGTTGTGAAACTGACAGGGAACGAGCAGTACTTC
TRBJ1-4	NA	15	TRBV30	NA	CAWSVGSGRGEKLFF	TGTGCCTGGAGTGTAGGGTCAGGCCGGGGTGAAAAACTGTTTTTT
TRBJ1-1	NA	16	TRBV5-8	TRBD1	CASSDPDRAWGTEAFF	TGTGCCAGCAGCGATCCGGACAGGGCTTGGGGTACTGAAGCTTTCTTT
TRBJ2-3	NA	16	TRBV27	TRBD1	CASSRRTGTSTDTQYF	TGTGCCAGCAGTCGAAGGACAGGGACTAGCACAGATACGCAGTATTTT
TRBJ2-1	NA	15	TRBV5-1	TRBD2	CASRPPGLEDNEQFF	TGCGCCAGCAGGCCCCCGGGACTAGAGGACAATGAGCAGTTCTTC